Shown below are 20 T cell receptor beta chains from a single sample sequenced in a study of blood T cell repertoires in COVID-19. The assay was immunoSEQ multiplex PCR, and TCRdb's table has in-frame clones only and misses some. The data contain more than 250,000 clones, about nine tenths of them singletons. Specimen: peripheral blood. All receptors come from a woman aged 25 to 39 with COVID-19, enrolled during active disease.

The rearrangement joins TRBV2 to TRBJ1-5, with TRBD1 matching 7 bases. Germline V gene lookup returns CDR1 SNHLY and CDR2 FYNNEI. The junction had 8 bases not matched to a gene; V was cut back by 6 bases and J by 3 bases. The CDR3 runs to 15 residues. The chain's CDR3 is CASSATTGPNQPQHF. CDR3 sequence (DNA): TGTGCCAGCAGCGCTACGACAGGGCCCAATCAGCCCCAGCATTTT.

This clone was picked up one time. J is TRBJ1-3 and V is TRBV3-1 (or the pseudogene TRBV3-2), with TRBD1 matching 7 bases. V was pared by 1 base and J by 7 bases, with 1 base of the junction left unmatched. The germline CDR1 and CDR2 sequences are LGHDT and YNNKEL (reference sequence). The CDR3 consists of 13 residues. The CDR3: CASSQGQGNTIYF. The CDR3 DNA is TGTGCCAGCAGCCAAGGACAGGGCAACACCATATATTTT.

This clone was picked up a small number of times. This rearrangement joins TRBV9 to TRBJ2-1; the D gene is possibly TRBD2 (7 bases). Germline V gene sequence: CDR1 SGDLS, CDR2 YYNGEE. Trimming removed 4 bases from V and 9 bases from J, with 23 bases in between. The CDR3 is made up of 16 amino acids. CDR3 sequence: CASSQVETGGTIEQFF. The DNA for the CDR3 is TGTGCCAGCAGCCAAGTCGAGACCGGGGGGACAATTGAGCAGTTCTTC.

The chain is built from TRBV9 and TRBJ1-1; D is ambiguous. The germline V gene encodes CDR1 SGDLS and CDR2 YYNGEE. With 4 bases removed from V and 6 bases from J, the gap between germline ends came to 13 bases. The CDR3 runs to 13 residues. As DNA, the CDR3 is TGTGCCAGCAGCCCCTACCTGATTGCTGAAGCTTTCTTT. This gives the protein CASSPYLIAEAFF.

The chain combines TRBV14 with TRBJ2-7, with D uncertain. Looked up from germline, CDR1 is SGHDN and CDR2 is FVKESK. V shed 1 base and J shed 1 base, with 11 bases lying between them. The CDR3 is made up of 15 amino acids. CDR3 loop: CASSQVLPTSYEQYV. CDR3 in DNA: TGTGCCAGCAGCCAAGTACTGCCTACTTCCTACGAGCAGTACGTC.

The J gene is TRBJ1-6, the V gene TRBV4-1; D is possibly TRBD1 (5 bases). Germline CDR1 MGHRA, CDR2 YSYEKL. The CDR3 runs 14 residues. Trimming took off 2 bases at V and 10 bases at J, with 12 bases between the two ends. CDR3 amino acids: CASSQQGLGSPLHF. CDR3 DNA sequence: TGCGCCAGCAGCCAACAGGGTCTAGGGTCACCCCTCCACTTT.

The chain couples TRBV10-3 to TRBJ2-1, with D maybe TRBD1 (6 bases). In germline, CDR1 is ENHRY, CDR2 SYGVKD. The CDR3 consists of 15 residues. V dropped 6 bases and J dropped 0 bases, with 12 bases sitting between them. The CDR3 nucleotides are TGTGCCATCAGAGGACAGTGGAGCTCCTACAATGAGCAGTTCTTC. Translated: CAIRGQWSSYNEQFF.

Here the CDR3 DNA reads TGCGCCAGCAGCTTGGCATCGGGGGGCAGTACTGAAGCTTTCTTT. Residues: CASSLASGGSTEAFF. The V and J genes are TRBV5-1 and TRBJ1-1; D possibly corresponds to TRBD1 (6 bases). The ends were cut back, 0 bases at V and 5 bases at J, with 14 bases in the middle. Germline V gene lookup returns CDR1 SGHRS and CDR2 YFSETQ. CDR3 length: 15 residues.

The rearrangement uses TRBV7-9 and TRBJ1-6; D ambiguous. CDR3 size: 15 residues. Trimming left V 5 bases short and J 9 bases short, with 17 bases between. Germline V gene lookup returns CDR1 SEHNR and CDR2 FQNEAQ (reference sequence). CDR3 region: CASSASGFHFSPLHF. In DNA, the CDR3 is TGTGCCAGCAGCGCGTCAGGCTTTCATTTTTCACCCCTCCACTTT.

V gene TRBV24-1 combines with J gene TRBJ1-1; 8 bases map to TRBD1. The junction had 10 bases not matched to a gene; V was cut back by 10 bases and J by 1 base. Germline values: CDR1 KGHDR, CDR2 SFDVKD. CDR3 length: 15 residues. CDR3 loop: CATQKRGTGNTEAFF. In DNA, the CDR3 is TGTGCCACTCAAAAAAGGGGGACAGGGAACACTGAAGCTTTCTTT.

The chain joins TRBV29-1 to TRBJ1-6; 8 positions agree with TRBD1. The CDR3 has 14 residues. Germline CDR1 SQVTM, CDR2 ANQGSEA. V lost 4 bases to trimming and J lost 5 bases; unmatched junction nucleotides: 4. The CDR3 DNA sequence: TGCAGCGTTGGGTCGGGACAGGATAATTCACCCCTCCACTTT. This sequence encodes CSVGSGQDNSPLHF.

The V call is TRBV5-6, the J call TRBJ1-2; D ambiguous. V gave up 4 bases and J gave up 2 bases, with 12 bases separating them. The CDR3 is made up of 14 amino acids. Germline loops: CDR1 SGHDT, CDR2 YYEEEE. The CDR3 protein is CASSPVGSNYGYTF. CDR3 DNA sequence: TGTGCCAGCAGCCCAGTGGGGAGCAACTATGGCTACACCTTC.

The gene calls are TRBV18 and TRBJ2-2; TRBD2 matches at 9 bases. The CDR3 spans 19 residues. Unmatched junction bases numbered 11, after V lost 1 base and J lost 2 bases. Germline CDR1 reads KGHSH; CDR2 reads LQKENI. The CDR3 DNA follows: TGTGCCAGCTCACCACTTGGAGCGGGGGGATCCCCCAACACCGGGGAGCTGTTTTTT. Its translation is CASSPLGAGGSPNTGELFF.

The chain is built from TRBV7-6 and TRBJ1-3; D remains unclear. CDR1 and CDR2 from the germline V gene are SGHVS and FNYEAQ. V lost 0 bases, J lost 0 bases, and 12 bases lay in between. This CDR3 has 17 amino acids. The CDR3 sequence: CASSLAGGGFSGNTIYF. The DNA for the CDR3 is TGTGCCAGCAGCTTAGCTGGAGGAGGTTTCTCTGGAAACACCATATATTTT. The variable domain in full, with the rest retrieved from reference TRBV7-6 and TRBJ1-3, is GAGVSQSPRYKVTKRGQDVALRCDPISGHVSLYWYRQALGQGPEFLTYFNYEAQQDKSGLPNDRFSAERPEGSISTLTIQRTEQRDSAMYRCASSLAGGGFSGNTIYFGEGSWLTVV.

The CDR3 DNA is TGTGCCACCAGTGAGGGCCATGACACTGAAGCTTTCTTT. Translating it yields CATSEGHDTEAFF. The V gene is TRBV24-1, the J gene TRBJ1-1; no clear D. CDR1 and CDR2 from the germline V gene are KGHDR and SFDVKD. The CDR3 loop spans 13 amino acids. Trimming cost V 4 bases and J 3 bases, with 8 bases left between them.

This clone was seen a few times. Other DNA sequences of this sample code for an identical CDR3. The rearrangement joins TRBV29-1 to TRBJ1-4, with 8 bases that match TRBD1. The CDR3 consists of 11 residues. Unmatched junction bases numbered 2, after V lost 7 bases and J lost 7 bases. Germline assignment: CDR1 SQVTM and CDR2 ANQGSEA. The CDR3 DNA reads as TGCAGCGCCGGGACAGGTGAAAAACTGTTTTTT. Its translation: CSAGTGEKLFF.

The CDR3 is CASSQLTSGGFTDTQYF. CDR3 in DNA: TGTGCCAGCAGCCAATTAACTAGCGGGGGGTTCACAGATACGCAGTATTTT. The chain links TRBV4-2 to TRBJ2-3, with 12 bases that match TRBD2. This CDR3 has 17 residues. Trimming removed 2 bases from V and 2 bases from J; junction bases left unmatched: 5. Germline CDR1 LGHNA, CDR2 YNFKEQ.

The rearrangement joins TRBV7-9 to TRBJ1-4; D is ambiguous. The CDR3 has 17 amino acids. V dropped 4 bases and J dropped 8 bases, with 23 bases sitting between them. Germline-derived CDR1 and CDR2 are SEHNR and FQNEAQ (reference sequence). In nucleotides, the CDR3 is TGTGCCAGCAGCTCAGACACCCCAACACCGAGGGAGGAAAAACTGTTTTTT. Residues: CASSSDTPTPREEKLFF.

The chain combines TRBV11-3 with TRBJ2-7; D not certain. V lost 3 bases and J lost 5, with 11 bases in between. From germline, CDR1 is SGHNT and CDR2 YENEEA. There are 13 residues in the CDR3. This chain's CDR3 is CASSLVTTDEQYV. CDR3 DNA sequence: TGTGCCAGCAGCTTGGTTACGACTGACGAGCAGTACGTC.

This clone appeared a few times. The genes are TRBV15 and TRBJ1-2; D might be TRBD1 (5 bases). The V gene lost 0 bases and the J gene lost 3 bases, with 8 bases spanning the gap. The V gene's germline CDR1 is LNHNV and CDR2 YYDKDF (reference sequence). The CDR3 covers 14 residues. CDR3 protein: CATSRDQGYYGYTF. The CDR3 DNA is TGTGCCACCAGCAGAGATCAGGGATACTATGGCTACACCTTC.